This T cell receptor (beta chain) was observed in a study of blood T cells in healthy people across ages. CDR1 is DFQATT and CDR2 is SNEGSKA in the germline V gene (reference sequence). CDR3 length: 14 amino acids. V was cut by 0 bases and J by 4 bases, with 12 bases left in between. The study, taken as a whole, reports: Per-million-T-cell TCR beta diversity fell roughly linearly with age. Researchers report that TCR beta diversity correlated strongly with naive T cell percentage.

A second about 6 to 12 cycle PCR used barcoded and J-beta primers. Sequencing of every sample gave 2.5 million or more CDR3-containing paired-end reads. TCRdb reanalysed the 5' RACE reads using MiXCR and keeps one entry per CDR3 protein. The sample consists of hundreds of thousands of distinct CDR3 sequences, 56% of them appearing once. About this clonotype itself: The target antigen is unknown.

The source of this sequence is a man aged 35 to 55 in good health. Sequenced material: blood. The chain joins TRBV20-1 to TRBJ1-2; possible D gene TRBD1, 5 bases. CDR3 sequence reads: CSARDLGEVYGYTF. In DNA, the CDR3 is TGCAGTGCTAGAGATCTAGGGGAGGTCTATGGCTACACCTTC.